One T cell receptor (beta chain) is described in this entry. The target antigen is unknown. Total RNA was extracted at no less than 6 micrograms per sample. The authors ran a second PCR of roughly 6 to 12 cycles using a sample-barcoded 5' primer and a J-beta primer mix. TCRdb redid the calling of the 5' RACE reads with MiXCR, one entry per CDR3 protein. The sample has about 720,000 distinct CDR3 sequences, 22% seen once. The record originates from a study of blood T cells in healthy people across ages. Germline CDR1 DFQATT, CDR2 SNEGSKA (reference sequence). The ends were cut back, 3 bases at V and 2 bases at J, with 12 bases in the middle. This CDR3 has 14 amino acids. The study, taken as a whole, reports: Diversity estimates drawn from one million T cells were deemed underestimates. It was not known whether donors were CMV positive (a possible confounder of expanded clonotype changes).

Sequencing input: blood. The origin of this receptor is a man in his 70s in good health. The J gene is TRBJ2-3, the V gene TRBV20-1; D perhaps matches TRBD2 (5 bases). The CDR3 DNA sequence: TGCAGTGCTAGGTCGTTAGCGCTCACAGATACGCAGTATTTT. Its protein product is CSARSLALTDTQYF.